Shown below are 20 T cell receptor beta chains from a single sample sequenced in a study of beta chain features in type 1 diabetes. Expressed TCRB transcripts got sequenced, as all isolated RNA was reverse transcribed. The data were produced by immunoSEQ multiplex PCR, yet TCRdb's version contains in-frame clones alone and is incomplete. Altogether roughly 400,000 clones are present, 11% to 15% being singletons, with the ten largest covering approximately 0.035%. What was sequenced was naive CD4+ T cells from blood. Source of these receptors: a man aged 25 to 40 in good health.

This clone was counted only a few times. The rearrangement uses TRBV18 and TRBJ2-1; D remains ambiguous. The CDR3 is 15 residues long. Germline V CDR1 and CDR2: KGHSH, LQKENI. Trimming shortened V by 1 base and J by 1 base, and 8 bases separated the two germline ends. CDR3 coding DNA: TGTGCCAGCTCACCACGGACCAATTCCTACAATGAGCAGTTCTTC. It encodes CASSPRTNSYNEQFF.

The CDR3 here is CASSYRDGNYGYTF. CDR3 nucleotide sequence: TGTGCCAGCAGTTACCGGGACGGAAACTATGGCTACACCTTC. The chain joins TRBV6-5 to TRBJ1-2; tentatively, D is TRBD1 (5 bases). Trimming took 2 bases from V and 2 from J, leaving 9 bases between them. Germline V gene data show CDR1 as MNHEY and CDR2 as SVGAGI. The CDR3 totals 14 residues.

CDR3 amino acids: CASSSGLAKDIQYF. The CDR3 DNA reads TGTGCCAGCAGCTCGGGACTAGCGAAAGACATTCAGTACTTC. The chain carries TRBV7-2 and TRBJ2-4; 10 bases fit TRBD2. Trimming removed 4 bases from V and 8 bases from J; junction bases left unmatched: 5. This CDR3 spans 14 amino acids. The germline CDR1 and CDR2 sequences are SGHTA and FQGNSA.

This clone was observed a few times. This chain links TRBV7-2 with TRBJ1-6, with 8 bases identical to TRBD1. CDR1 SGHTA and CDR2 FQGNSA come from the germline V gene. V shed 3 bases, J shed 9 bases, and the junction held 4 bases outside the gene matches. The CDR3 consists of 14 residues. DNA for the CDR3: TGTGCCAGCAGCTTCCTAGGGACAGGTTCACCCCTCCACTTT. Protein product: CASSFLGTGSPLHF.

This clone has just a few counts. The rearrangement links TRBV7-8 to TRBJ2-3; TRBD2 aligns across 12 bases. Germline V CDR1 and CDR2: SGHVS, FQNEAQ. V shed 1 base, J shed 4 bases, and the junction held 0 bases outside the gene matches. CDR3 length equals 15 residues. The chain's CDR3 is CASSLGTSGADTQYF. CDR3 DNA sequence: TGTGCCAGCAGCTTAGGGACTAGCGGGGCAGATACGCAGTATTTT.

This clone was detected only a few times. CDR3 nucleotides: TGTGCCAGCAGCGGGACAGGGAAGTATGAAAAACTGTTTTTT. Its protein is CASSGTGKYEKLFF. The V call is TRBV9, the J call TRBJ1-4, with TRBD1 identical over 8 bases. Germline-derived CDR1 and CDR2 are SGDLS and YYNGEE. V dropped 3 bases and J dropped 6; count of bases not matched to a gene: 4. CDR3 length: 14 amino acids.

This clone was counted only a few times. The chain employs TRBV18 and TRBJ2-2; D unclear. This CDR3 has 14 residues. Germline V gene sequence: CDR1 KGHSH, CDR2 LQKENI. The V end lost 1 base, the J end lost 10 bases, and 13 bases lay between the germline ends. CDR3 coding DNA: TGTGCCAGCTCACCACGGATCGACGTCGCGGAGCTGTTTTTT. This encodes CASSPRIDVAELFF.

As for this clone: A read error is possible here, since a much larger clone lies one base away. This sample also contains other DNA sequences that code for the same CDR3. V and J are TRBV7-9 and TRBJ2-3; no reliable D call. Per germline, CDR1 SEHNR and CDR2 FQNEAQ (reference sequence). Trimming pared 5 bases from V and 0 bases from J, leaving 0 bases between. The CDR3 consists of 11 residues. The chain's CDR3 is CASSSTDTQYF. CDR3 DNA sequence: TGTGCCAGCAGCAGCACAGATACGCAGTATTTT.

The genes are TRBV15 and TRBJ1-1; a weak D match, TRBD1 (5 bases). The CDR3 extends over 15 amino acids. The germline CDR1 and CDR2 sequences are LNHNV and YYDKDF (reference sequence). Trimming took off 1 base at V and 4 bases at J, with 13 bases between the two ends. CDR3 protein: CATSRGTSRGTEAFF. Written as DNA, the CDR3 is TGTGCCACCAGCAGAGGGACATCCCGTGGCACTGAAGCTTTCTTT.

This clone has only a few counts. The chain is built from TRBV4-3 and TRBJ2-3; 9 nucleotides match TRBD2. The CDR3 runs 17 residues. CDR1 LGHNA and CDR2 YSLEER come from the germline V gene. The V segment lost 0 bases and the J segment 2 bases; nucleotides outside the gene matches: 6. CDR3 amino acids: CASSQDRLAVFTDTQYF. The CDR3 coding sequence is TGCGCCAGCAGCCAAGATCGACTAGCGGTATTCACAGATACGCAGTATTTT.

This chain uses TRBV28 with TRBJ1-5; maybe TRBD1 (5 bases). Trimming stripped 7 bases from V and 0 bases from J, with 13 bases between. Per the germline V gene, CDR1 is MDHEN and CDR2 is SYDVKM. The CDR3 runs 15 residues. The CDR3 is CASNPGAVSNQPQHF. The CDR3 bases are TGTGCCAGCAACCCTGGGGCAGTTAGCAATCAGCCCCAGCATTTT. The full variable domain, its missing parts supplied by reference TRBV28 and TRBJ1-5, is DVKVTQSSRYLVKRTGEKVFLECVQDMDHENMFWYRQDPGLGLRLIYFSYDVKMKEKGDIPEGYSVSREKKERFSLILESASTNQTSMYLCASNPGAVSNQPQHFGDGTRLSIL.

J is TRBJ2-3 and V is TRBV11-2; 7 nucleotides agree with TRBD2. The CDR3 has 16 amino acids. V lost 1 base, J lost 2 bases, and 6 bases stayed unmatched. Germline CDR1 is SGHAT and CDR2 is FQNNGV. CDR3 in amino acids: CASSLVAGTTTDTQYF. Here the CDR3 DNA reads TGTGCCAGCAGCTTAGTAGCGGGTACGACCACAGATACGCAGTATTTT. The variable domain in full, with the rest retrieved from reference TRBV11-2 and TRBJ2-3, is EAGVAQSPRYKIIEKRQSVAFWCNPISGHATLYWYQQILGQGPKLLIQFQNNGVVDDSQLPKDRFSAERLKGVDSTLKIQPAKLEDSAVYLCASSLVAGTTTDTQYFGPGTRLTVL.

The chain carries TRBV4-1 and TRBJ2-1, with D unresolved. With 1 base removed from V and 7 bases from J, the gap between germline ends came to 20 bases. This CDR3 has 17 residues. The germline gives CDR1 MGHRA, CDR2 YSYEKL. The CDR3 is CASSQVGRPIRGNEQFF. As DNA, the CDR3 is TGCGCCAGCAGCCAAGTTGGACGGCCTATTCGTGGGAATGAGCAGTTCTTC.

The rearrangement links TRBV7-2 to TRBJ2-5; 11 bases are a match to TRBD1. V dropped 1 base and J dropped 5; count of bases not matched to a gene: 6. CDR3 length: 16 amino acids. Per the germline V gene, CDR1 is SGHTA and CDR2 is FQGNSA. CDR3 loop: CASSLERTGGLETQYF. The CDR3 nucleotides are TGTGCCAGCAGCTTAGAAAGGACAGGGGGCCTGGAGACCCAGTACTTC.

The chain combines TRBV10-3 with TRBJ1-4; no reliable D call. This CDR3 is 14 amino acids long. V was cut by 0 bases and J by 6 bases, with 8 bases left in between. CDR1 is ENHRY and CDR2 is SYGVKD in the germline V gene. The CDR3 sequence is CAISESRGYEKLFF. The CDR3 DNA is TGTGCCATCAGTGAGTCGCGAGGGTATGAAAAACTGTTTTTT.

This clone came up a few times. The chain couples TRBV7-9 to TRBJ2-5, with no clear D. Trimming took off 3 bases at V and 4 bases at J, with 6 bases between the two ends. CDR3 length equals 12 residues. Per germline, CDR1 SEHNR and CDR2 FQNEAQ (reference sequence). This chain's CDR3 is CASSFERETQYF. The CDR3 nucleotides are TGTGCCAGCAGCTTTGAGAGAGAGACCCAGTACTTC.

This clone has only a few counts. This chain uses TRBV4-2 with TRBJ2-1; 12 bases are a match to TRBD1. Losses at the gene ends were 0 bases for V and 9 bases for J; bases not matched to a gene: 0. The CDR3 has 14 residues. Germline assignment: CDR1 LGHNA and CDR2 YNFKEQ. The CDR3: CASSQEGQGAEQFF. The CDR3 DNA sequence: TGTGCCAGCAGCCAAGAGGGACAGGGGGCTGAGCAGTTCTTC.

This clone was detected a few times. This rearrangement joins TRBV9 to TRBJ1-1; D is undetermined. Trimming removed 0 bases at V and 3 bases at J, with 6 bases between. The CDR3 runs to 13 residues. Germline V lookup: CDR1 SGDLS, CDR2 YYNGEE. CDR3 residues: CASSVGGDTEAFF. As DNA, the CDR3 is TGTGCCAGCAGCGTAGGTGGGGACACTGAAGCTTTCTTT. Looking up the rest from reference TRBV9 and TRBJ1-1 gives the full variable domain: DSGVTQTPKHLITATGQRVTLRCSPRSGDLSVYWYQQSLDQGLQFLIQYYNGEERAKGNILERFSAQQFPDLHSELNLSSLELGDSALYFCASSVGGDTEAFFGQGTRLTVV.

The chain is built from TRBV7-8 and TRBJ1-4, with D possibly TRBD1 on 6 matching bases. Trimming removed 0 bases from V and 4 bases from J, with 12 bases in between. Germline V lookup: CDR1 SGHVS, CDR2 FQNEAQ. The CDR3 length is 16 residues. The CDR3 spells CASSLAMGAGNEKLFF. CDR3 bases: TGTGCCAGCAGCTTAGCGATGGGGGCCGGTAATGAAAAACTGTTTTTT.

This chain uses TRBV30 with TRBJ1-2, with 7 bases lining up with TRBD1. Trimming cost V 2 bases and J 7 bases; bases outside gene matches: 4. Germline values: CDR1 GTSNPN, CDR2 SVGIG (reference sequence). The CDR3 is made up of 12 amino acids. In nucleotides, the CDR3 is TGTGCCTGGAGTAGGGCAGGGGGTGGCTACACCTTC. This codes for CAWSRAGGGYTF.